Listed below are T cell receptor beta chains from one sample, sequenced in a study of blood T cells in healthy people across ages. MiXCR was run by TCRdb on the 5' RACE reads, yielding one entry per CDR3 protein. Here the sample spans around 520,000 distinct CDR3 sequences, approximately 26% being singletons. These data also featured in a second study, about T cells of mothers and their children.

The sequenced sample consisted of blood. The source of these receptors is a boy younger than 10 in good health. The CDR3 runs from the conserved cysteine through the conserved F or W. The D gene is left open where the match is weak. Rows give clone size only sometimes, using once, few, many, or a class for an expanded clone.

clone size: few
D gene: TRBD2
J gene: TRBJ2-5
V gene: TRBV20-1
CDR3 DNA: TGCAGTGCTAGTGATTTCGGGGGAGGGGTGACCCAGTACTTC
CDR3 protein: CSASDFGGGVTQYF

clone size: -
D gene: -
J gene: TRBJ2-7
V gene: TRBV6-2/TRBV6-3
CDR3 DNA: TGTGCCAGCACCGAGCTGGAGGGACGGCAGTACTTC
CDR3 protein: CASTELEGRQYF

clone size: -
D gene: -
J gene: TRBJ1-1
V gene: TRBV15
CDR3 DNA: TGTGCCACCAGCATCCCGGGGGGCACTGAAGCTTTCTTT
CDR3 protein: CATSIPGGTEAFF

clone size: few
D gene: -
J gene: TRBJ1-1
V gene: TRBV12-3/TRBV12-4
CDR3 DNA: TGTGCCAGCAGTCCCCTGGACAGGAACACTGAAGCTTTCTTT
CDR3 protein: CASSPLDRNTEAFF

clone size: -
D gene: -
J gene: TRBJ2-5
V gene: TRBV3-1
CDR3 DNA: TGTGCCAGCAGCCAAATGGGGGAGACCCAGTACTTC
CDR3 protein: CASSQMGETQYF

clone size: few
D gene: -
J gene: TRBJ1-1
V gene: TRBV12-3/TRBV12-4
CDR3 DNA: TGTGCCAGCAGAAACCAGGCGACTAACACTGAAGCTTTCTTT
CDR3 protein: CASRNQATNTEAFF

clone size: few
D gene: TRBD2
J gene: TRBJ2-7
V gene: TRBV14
CDR3 DNA: TGTGCCAGCAGCCAGCTAGCGGGAGGGCCAGGGGAGCAGTACTTC
CDR3 protein: CASSQLAGGPGEQYF

clone size: -
D gene: -
J gene: TRBJ2-7
V gene: TRBV6-1
CDR3 DNA: TGTGCCAGCAGTCCCCGAGGCATCCCCTACGAGCAGTACTTC
CDR3 protein: CASSPRGIPYEQYF

clone size: -
D gene: -
J gene: TRBJ2-5
V gene: TRBV6-5
CDR3 DNA: TGTGCCAGCAAAATCGGGGGAGGCCAAGAGACCCAGTACTTC
CDR3 protein: CASKIGGGQETQYF

clone size: -
D gene: -
J gene: TRBJ2-5
V gene: TRBV5-1
CDR3 DNA: TGCGCCAGCAGAGGGACTGCTGGGACCCAGTACTTC
CDR3 protein: CASRGTAGTQYF

clone size: -
D gene: -
J gene: TRBJ2-1
V gene: TRBV4-1
CDR3 DNA: TGCGCCAGCAGCCAAGGGCGAAACGGACCGGGGGACAATGAGCAGTTCTTC
CDR3 protein: CASSQGRNGPGDNEQFF

clone size: few
D gene: -
J gene: TRBJ2-3
V gene: TRBV7-2
CDR3 DNA: TGTGCCAGCAGCTTATGGGGGTGGACTAGCACAGATACGCAGTATTTT
CDR3 protein: CASSLWGWTSTDTQYF

clone size: -
D gene: -
J gene: TRBJ1-2
V gene: TRBV29-1
CDR3 DNA: TGCAGCGTTGGAAGCAGACTTCGCTATGGCTACACCTTC
CDR3 protein: CSVGSRLRYGYTF

clone size: few
D gene: -
J gene: TRBJ1-1
V gene: TRBV20-1
CDR3 DNA: TGCAGTGCTAACGGCGGGCCAGCACTGAACACTGAAGCTTTCTTT
CDR3 protein: CSANGGPALNTEAFF

clone size: -
D gene: -
J gene: TRBJ2-3
V gene: TRBV5-1
CDR3 DNA: TGCGCCAGCAGCTTGACAGGACGGTCAGGAGATACGCAGTATTTT
CDR3 protein: CASSLTGRSGDTQYF

clone size: -
D gene: -
J gene: TRBJ2-3
V gene: TRBV7-9
CDR3 DNA: TGTGCCAGCAGCCCCCTAATCTTACGAGGGCTCTCTACGCAGTATTTT
CDR3 protein: CASSPLILRGLSTQYF

clone size: few
D gene: TRBD2
J gene: TRBJ2-2
V gene: TRBV15
CDR3 DNA: TGTGCCACCAGCAGAGGGGGTGCAGGAGCGGGGGGAAACACCGGGGAGCTGTTTTTT
CDR3 protein: CATSRGGAGAGGNTGELFF

clone size: -
D gene: -
J gene: TRBJ2-2
V gene: TRBV9
CDR3 DNA: TGTGCCAGCAGCGTAGCACCCGAACGGACCGGGGAGCTGTTTTTT
CDR3 protein: CASSVAPERTGELFF

clone size: -
D gene: -
J gene: TRBJ1-1
V gene: TRBV20-1
CDR3 DNA: TGCAGTGCTAGACATCAAGTCAGGAACACTGAAGCTTTCTTT
CDR3 protein: CSARHQVRNTEAFF

clone size: few
D gene: -
J gene: TRBJ2-5
V gene: TRBV7-2
CDR3 DNA: TGTGCCAGCAGCTTCGAGGGGGTTCGCGAGACCCAGTACTTC
CDR3 protein: CASSFEGVRETQYF

clone size: -
D gene: -
J gene: TRBJ2-1
V gene: TRBV7-2
CDR3 DNA: TGTGCCAGCAGCTTAGGAATGTCCGGGAGCTCCTACAATGAGCAGTTCTTC
CDR3 protein: CASSLGMSGSSYNEQFF

clone size: few
D gene: -
J gene: TRBJ2-1
V gene: TRBV12-3/TRBV12-4
CDR3 DNA: TGTGCCAGCAGTTTGACGTCCGGGACTTATGACAATGAGCAGTTCTTC
CDR3 protein: CASSLTSGTYDNEQFF

clone size: many
D gene: -
J gene: TRBJ2-1
V gene: TRBV19
CDR3 DNA: TGTGCCAGTAGTATAGATCCTAGAGTCCCTTACAGTGAGCAGTTCTTC
CDR3 protein: CASSIDPRVPYSEQFF

clone size: -
D gene: -
J gene: TRBJ2-1
V gene: TRBV10-3
CDR3 DNA: TGTGCCATCAGTCCTTACGATGGCGAGCAGTTCTTC
CDR3 protein: CAISPYDGEQFF

clone size: few
D gene: -
J gene: TRBJ2-7
V gene: TRBV14
CDR3 DNA: TGTGCCAGCAGCCAAGATGAGGGTGGGAACGAGCAGTACTTC
CDR3 protein: CASSQDEGGNEQYF

clone size: -
D gene: -
J gene: TRBJ2-7
V gene: TRBV5-5
CDR3 DNA: TGTGCCAGCAGCGGCTTCAAATCCTACGAGCAGTACTTC
CDR3 protein: CASSGFKSYEQYF

clone size: -
D gene: -
J gene: TRBJ1-1
V gene: TRBV7-9
CDR3 DNA: TGTGCCAGCAGCCTTAAGGAGGAAGCTTTCTTT
CDR3 protein: CASSLKEEAFF

clone size: few
D gene: -
J gene: TRBJ1-2
V gene: TRBV6-1
CDR3 DNA: TGTGCCAGCAGTGAAGACAGGGAAGACTATGGCTACACCTTC
CDR3 protein: CASSEDREDYGYTF

clone size: -
D gene: -
J gene: TRBJ1-1
V gene: TRBV29-1
CDR3 DNA: TGCAGCGTTTCATCGGGGACGAACACTGAAGCTTTCTTT
CDR3 protein: CSVSSGTNTEAFF

clone size: -
D gene: -
J gene: TRBJ1-2
V gene: TRBV4-1
CDR3 DNA: TGCGCCAGCAGCCACGGCGGGGTTAACTATGGCTACACCTTC
CDR3 protein: CASSHGGVNYGYTF

clone size: -
D gene: -
J gene: TRBJ2-5
V gene: TRBV6-5
CDR3 DNA: TGTGCCAGCAGACGTCGACAGGCCCAAGAGACCCAGTACTTC
CDR3 protein: CASRRRQAQETQYF

clone size: -
D gene: -
J gene: TRBJ2-4
V gene: TRBV20-1
CDR3 DNA: TGCAGTGCTAGAGCTGACGACACCTTAGCCAAAAACATTCAGTACTTC
CDR3 protein: CSARADDTLAKNIQYF

clone size: few
D gene: -
J gene: TRBJ2-1
V gene: TRBV5-1
CDR3 DNA: TGCGCCAGCACCACTGGGGCGGGACGCTCCTACAATGAGCAGTTCTTC
CDR3 protein: CASTTGAGRSYNEQFF

clone size: many
D gene: -
J gene: TRBJ1-4
V gene: TRBV5-1
CDR3 DNA: TGCGCCAGCAGCTTGATGGGGGGAACTAATGAAAAACTGTTTTTT
CDR3 protein: CASSLMGGTNEKLFF

clone size: -
D gene: TRBD1
J gene: TRBJ2-5
V gene: TRBV12-3/TRBV12-4
CDR3 DNA: TGTGCCAGCAGCCGGGGACAGTCTAACCAAGAGACCCAGTACTTC
CDR3 protein: CASSRGQSNQETQYF

clone size: -
D gene: TRBD1
J gene: TRBJ2-4
V gene: TRBV10-3
CDR3 DNA: TGTGCCACCGGGGGGACAGGGGCCAAAAACATTCAGTACTTC
CDR3 protein: CATGGTGAKNIQYF

clone size: -
D gene: TRBD1
J gene: TRBJ1-1
V gene: TRBV20-1
CDR3 DNA: TGCAGTGCTAGAGATGGGGACAGGGGAAACACTGAAGCTTTCTTT
CDR3 protein: CSARDGDRGNTEAFF

clone size: -
D gene: -
J gene: TRBJ2-2
V gene: TRBV21-1
CDR3 DNA: TGTGCCAGCAGCAAAGCGCCGAGGACAGGGGACACCGGGGAGCTGTTTTTT
CDR3 protein: CASSKAPRTGDTGELFF

clone size: few
D gene: TRBD2
J gene: TRBJ2-7
V gene: TRBV11-2
CDR3 DNA: TGTGCCAGCAACCAGGGACTAGCGGTTTGCGAGCAGTACTTC
CDR3 protein: CASNQGLAVCEQYF

clone size: -
D gene: TRBD1
J gene: TRBJ2-1
V gene: TRBV4-3
CDR3 DNA: TGCGCCAGCAGCCTCGGGACAGGGGCCGCTTTCGCGTTCTTC
CDR3 protein: CASSLGTGAAFAFF

clone size: few
D gene: -
J gene: TRBJ2-7
V gene: TRBV6-5
CDR3 DNA: TGTGCCAGCAGTTACTCCTTGGGCGAATCCTACGAGCAGTACTTC
CDR3 protein: CASSYSLGESYEQYF

clone size: few
D gene: -
J gene: TRBJ1-2
V gene: TRBV20-1
CDR3 DNA: TGCAGTGCTCCCACGAGGGTAGGCTATGGCTACACCTTC
CDR3 protein: CSAPTRVGYGYTF

clone size: -
D gene: -
J gene: TRBJ2-7
V gene: TRBV7-8
CDR3 DNA: TGTGCCAGCAGCTTAGCCAGCGTACACGAGCAGTACTTC
CDR3 protein: CASSLASVHEQYF

clone size: few
D gene: -
J gene: TRBJ2-3
V gene: TRBV18
CDR3 DNA: TGTGCCAGCTCACCATGGGGTGAAGATGCGCAGTATTTT
CDR3 protein: CASSPWGEDAQYF

clone size: -
D gene: -
J gene: TRBJ2-5
V gene: TRBV7-9
CDR3 DNA: TGTGCCAGTCTGACGGGTCCGCAAGAGACCCAGTACTTC
CDR3 protein: CASLTGPQETQYF